This passage covers 8 T cell receptor beta chains from one sample sequenced in a study of regulatory T cells in long-lasting Graves disease. As to time point: newly diagnosed GD, antithyroid drugs for less than 3 months. With RNA extracted from PBMCs as input, the TCR library was made. iRepertoire HTBI primers and Arm-PCR of CDR3 regions built TCR beta libraries. TCRdb re-analysed the multiplex PCR reads in MiXCR, keeping a single row per CDR3 protein. The sample lists about 470,000 distinct CDR3 sequences; under 20% were seen once. The same sample was also used in a study of T cells in Graves' hyperthyroidism and ophthalmopathy.

Sequences were derived from peripheral blood mononuclear cells (PBMCs), sampled at new diagnosis, from a patient treated with antithyroid drugs. These receptors all stem from a middle-aged man with Graves disease.

Ten or more counts support this clonotype. The J gene is TRBJ2-1, the V gene TRBV29-1; 10 bases match TRBD2. Germline assignment: CDR1 SQVTM and CDR2 ANQGSEA. J was trimmed by 7 bases and V by 5 bases; bases with no gene match: 8. This CDR3 is built from 14 residues. DNA for the CDR3: TGCAGCGTTTCTAGCGGGAGACGATCTAATGAGCAGTTCTTC. Protein sequence: CSVSSGRRSNEQFF.

In this sample, this clonotype turned up a few times. The J gene is TRBJ2-7, the V gene TRBV28; no firm D call. This CDR3 comprises 15 residues. Trimming shortened V by 6 bases and J by 0 bases, and 15 bases separated the two germline ends. Germline V gene lookup returns CDR1 MDHEN and CDR2 SYDVKM. The CDR3 DNA reads as TGTGCCAGCAGGCCTGATCGTCCGGGCTCCTACGAGCAGTACTTC. This encodes CASRPDRPGSYEQYF.

This clonotype was seen many times. The rearrangement links TRBV27 to TRBJ2-7, with D perhaps TRBD2 (6 bases). The CDR3 is 14 amino acids. V lost 6 bases and J lost 3, with 15 bases in between. Germline V gene lookup returns CDR1 MNHEY and CDR2 SMNVEV (reference sequence). CDR3 residues: CASRSGLPIYEQYF. The DNA of the CDR3 is TGTGCCAGCAGAAGCGGGTTGCCGATCTACGAGCAGTACTTC.

At least ten counts were recorded for this clonotype. This chain links TRBV28 with TRBJ1-2; D is uncertain. Trimming removed 2 bases at V and 8 bases at J, with 18 bases between. CDR1 is MDHEN and CDR2 is SYDVKM in the germline V gene. CDR3 length: 15 amino acids. CDR3 DNA sequence: TGTGCCAGCAGTTTAGGACCAATGACGGTCGCGGGCTACACCTTC. It is translated as CASSLGPMTVAGYTF.

This clonotype was found many times. The chain has TRBV7-3 and TRBJ2-2, with TRBD2 as a possible D gene (6 bases). Germline V CDR1 and CDR2: SGHTA, FQGTGA. The CDR3 runs to 16 residues. Trimming left V 0 bases short and J 7 bases short, with 15 bases between. Here the CDR3 reads CASSLTGGSIGGELFF. CDR3 nucleotide sequence: TGTGCCAGCAGCTTAACCGGAGGGAGCATCGGCGGGGAGCTGTTTTTT.

The rearrangement uses TRBV7-8 and TRBJ2-2; D not resolved. This CDR3 has 14 amino acids. Germline CDR1 is SGHVS and CDR2 is FQNEAQ. V dropped 2 bases and J dropped 2 bases, with 6 bases sitting between them. The CDR3 loop is CASSLFYNTGELFF. CDR3 nucleotides: TGTGCCAGCAGCTTATTCTACAACACCGGGGAGCTGTTTTTT.

J is TRBJ2-6 and V is TRBV12-3 or TRBV12-4; D possibly corresponds to TRBD1 (6 bases). The V end was cut by 3 bases, the J end by 2 bases, with 11 bases between. The CDR3 runs to 16 residues. CDR3 sequence reads: CASSFRGLTGANVLTF. The DNA of the CDR3 is TGTGCCAGCAGTTTCAGGGGATTGACTGGGGCCAACGTCCTGACTTTC.

This clonotype was detected ten times or more. The V gene is TRBV2, the J gene TRBJ1-6; TRBD1 agrees at 7 bases. V shed 10 bases, J shed 7 bases, and the junction held 7 bases outside the gene matches. The CDR3 runs 13 residues. The germline V gene has CDR1 SNHLY and CDR2 FYNNEI. The CDR3 coding sequence is TGTGCCACCCTGGGACAGCCAAATTCACCCCTCCACTTT. It encodes CATLGQPNSPLHF.